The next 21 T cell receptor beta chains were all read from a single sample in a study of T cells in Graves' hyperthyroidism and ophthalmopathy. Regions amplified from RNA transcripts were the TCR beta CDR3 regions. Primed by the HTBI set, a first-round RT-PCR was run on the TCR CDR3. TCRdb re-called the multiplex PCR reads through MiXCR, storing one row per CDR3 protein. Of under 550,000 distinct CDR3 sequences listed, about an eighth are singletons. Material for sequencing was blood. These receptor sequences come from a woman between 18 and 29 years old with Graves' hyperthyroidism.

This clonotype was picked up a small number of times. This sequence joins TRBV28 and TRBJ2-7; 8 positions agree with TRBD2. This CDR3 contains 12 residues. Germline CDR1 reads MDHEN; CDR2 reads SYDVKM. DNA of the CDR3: TGTGGCTCCGGGGGGACTAGCTACGAGCAGTACTTC. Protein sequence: CGSGGTSYEQYF.

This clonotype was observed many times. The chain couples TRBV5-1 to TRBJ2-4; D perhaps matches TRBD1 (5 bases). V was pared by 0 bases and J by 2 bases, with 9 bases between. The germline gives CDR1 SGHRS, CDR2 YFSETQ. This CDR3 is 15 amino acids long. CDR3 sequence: CASSLEGVTKNIQYF. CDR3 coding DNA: TGCGCCAGCAGCTTGGAAGGGGTTACCAAAAACATTCAGTACTTC.

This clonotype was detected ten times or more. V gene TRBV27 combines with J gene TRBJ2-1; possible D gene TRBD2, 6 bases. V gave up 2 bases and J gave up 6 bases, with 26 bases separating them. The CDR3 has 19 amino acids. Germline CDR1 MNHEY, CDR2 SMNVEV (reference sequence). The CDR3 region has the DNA TGTGCCAGCAGTTTACGTGGAGCGAGGGAGGTGGTTCCGGGCAATGAGCAGTTCTTC. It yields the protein CASSLRGAREVVPGNEQFF.

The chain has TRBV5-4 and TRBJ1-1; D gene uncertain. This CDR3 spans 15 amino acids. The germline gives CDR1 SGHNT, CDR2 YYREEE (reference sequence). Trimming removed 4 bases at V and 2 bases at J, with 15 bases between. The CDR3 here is CASSTEGLPNTEAFF. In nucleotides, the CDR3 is TGTGCCAGCAGCACAGAGGGATTACCTAACACTGAAGCTTTCTTT.

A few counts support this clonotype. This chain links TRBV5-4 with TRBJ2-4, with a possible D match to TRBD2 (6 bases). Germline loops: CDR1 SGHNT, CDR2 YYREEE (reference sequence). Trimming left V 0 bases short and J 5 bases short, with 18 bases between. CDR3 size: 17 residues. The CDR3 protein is CASSLGGGSGLQNIQYF. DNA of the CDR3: TGTGCCAGCAGCTTGGGAGGTGGGTCGGGACTTCAAAACATTCAGTACTTC.

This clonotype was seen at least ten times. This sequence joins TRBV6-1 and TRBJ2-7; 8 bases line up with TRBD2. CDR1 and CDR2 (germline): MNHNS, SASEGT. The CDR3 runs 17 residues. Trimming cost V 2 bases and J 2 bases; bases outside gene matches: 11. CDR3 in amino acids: CASSELVRLAHAYEQYF. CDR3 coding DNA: TGTGCCAGCAGTGAACTCGTACGACTAGCGCATGCCTACGAGCAGTACTTC.

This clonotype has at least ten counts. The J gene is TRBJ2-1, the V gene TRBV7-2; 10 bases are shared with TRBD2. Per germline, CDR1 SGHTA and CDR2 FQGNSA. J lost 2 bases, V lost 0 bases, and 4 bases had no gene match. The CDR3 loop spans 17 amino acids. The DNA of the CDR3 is TGTGCCAGCAGCTTAGCGCATCTAGCGGGGGCCTACAATGAGCAGTTCTTC. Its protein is CASSLAHLAGAYNEQFF.

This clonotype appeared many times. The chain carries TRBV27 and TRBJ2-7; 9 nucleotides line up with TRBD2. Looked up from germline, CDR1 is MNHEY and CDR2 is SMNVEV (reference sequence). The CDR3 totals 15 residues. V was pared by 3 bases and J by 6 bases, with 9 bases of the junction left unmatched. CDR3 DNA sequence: TGTGCCAGCAGTTTCCTGGGCGGGAGGGCGAGCGAGCAGTACTTC. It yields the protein CASSFLGGRASEQYF.

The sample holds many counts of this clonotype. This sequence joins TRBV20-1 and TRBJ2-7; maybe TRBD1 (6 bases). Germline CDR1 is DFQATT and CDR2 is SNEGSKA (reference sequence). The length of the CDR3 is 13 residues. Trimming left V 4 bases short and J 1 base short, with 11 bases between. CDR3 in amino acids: CSANRANSYEQYF. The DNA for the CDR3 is TGCAGTGCTAACAGGGCTAATTCCTACGAGCAGTACTTC.

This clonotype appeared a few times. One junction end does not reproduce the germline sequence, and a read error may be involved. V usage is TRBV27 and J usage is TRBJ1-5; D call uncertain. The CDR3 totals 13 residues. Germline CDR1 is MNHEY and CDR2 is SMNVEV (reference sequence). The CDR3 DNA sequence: TGTGCCAGCAGTAATACGATGTCTCAGCCCCGGCATTTT. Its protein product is CASSNTMSQPRHF.

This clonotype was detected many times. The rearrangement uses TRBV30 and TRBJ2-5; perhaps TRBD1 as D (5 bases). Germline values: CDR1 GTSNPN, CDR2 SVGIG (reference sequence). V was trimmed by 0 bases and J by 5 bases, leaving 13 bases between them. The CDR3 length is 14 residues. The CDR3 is CAWSVPGIMETQYF. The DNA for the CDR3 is TGTGCCTGGAGTGTACCAGGGATAATGGAGACCCAGTACTTC.

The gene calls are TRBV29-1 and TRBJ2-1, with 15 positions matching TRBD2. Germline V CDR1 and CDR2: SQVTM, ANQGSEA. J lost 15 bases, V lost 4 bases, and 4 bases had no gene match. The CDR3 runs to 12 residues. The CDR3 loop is CSVGTSGRGWFF. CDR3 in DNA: TGCAGCGTTGGGACTAGCGGGAGGGGCTGGTTCTTC.

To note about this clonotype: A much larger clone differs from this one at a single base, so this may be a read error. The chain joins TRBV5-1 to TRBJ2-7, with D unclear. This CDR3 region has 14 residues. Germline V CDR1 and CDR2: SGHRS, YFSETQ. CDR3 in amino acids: CASSASSTWAERYF. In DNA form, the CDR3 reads TGCGCCAGCAGCGCCAGCTCAACCTGGGCCGAGCGGTACTTC.

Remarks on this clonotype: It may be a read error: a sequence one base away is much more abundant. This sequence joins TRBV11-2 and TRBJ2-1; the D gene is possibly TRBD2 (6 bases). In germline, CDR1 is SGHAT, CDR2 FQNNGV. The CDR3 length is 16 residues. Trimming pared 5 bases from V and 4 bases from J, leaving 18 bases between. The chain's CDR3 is CASSPSSNGSYNEQFF. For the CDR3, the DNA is TGTGCCAGCAGCCCCAGCTCTAACGGGAGTTACAATGAGCAGTTCTTC.

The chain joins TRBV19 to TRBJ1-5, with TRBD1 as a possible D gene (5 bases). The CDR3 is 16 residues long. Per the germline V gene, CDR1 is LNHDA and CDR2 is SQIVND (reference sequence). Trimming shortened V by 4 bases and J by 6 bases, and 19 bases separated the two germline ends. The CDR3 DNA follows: TGTGCCAGTAGTACCCTCGCCGGAGGGGCGGGTCAGCCCCAGCATTTT. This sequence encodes CASSTLAGGAGQPQHF. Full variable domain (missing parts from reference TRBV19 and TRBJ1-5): DGGITQSPKYLFRKEGQNVTLSCEQNLNHDAMYWYRQDPGQGLRLIYYSQIVNDFQKGDIAEGYSVSREKKESFPLTVTSAQKNPTAFYLCASSTLAGGAGQPQHFGDGTRLSIL.

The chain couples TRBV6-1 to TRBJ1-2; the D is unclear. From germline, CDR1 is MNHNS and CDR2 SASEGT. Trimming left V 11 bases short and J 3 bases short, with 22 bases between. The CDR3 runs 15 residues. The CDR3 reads CACKVGQAADYGYTF. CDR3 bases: TGTGCCTGTAAAGTAGGGCAGGCGGCCGACTATGGCTACACCTTC.

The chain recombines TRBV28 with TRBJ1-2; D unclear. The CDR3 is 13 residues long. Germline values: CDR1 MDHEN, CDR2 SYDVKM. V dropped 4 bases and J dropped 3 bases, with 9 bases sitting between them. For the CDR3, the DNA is TGTGCCAGCAGTTCCGACCCTTACTATGGCTACACCTTC. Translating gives CASSSDPYYGYTF.

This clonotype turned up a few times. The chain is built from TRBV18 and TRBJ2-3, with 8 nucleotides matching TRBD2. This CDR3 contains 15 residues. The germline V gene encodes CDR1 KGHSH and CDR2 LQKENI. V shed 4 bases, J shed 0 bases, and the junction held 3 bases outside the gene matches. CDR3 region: CASSRLAISTDTQYF. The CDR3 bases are TGTGCCAGCTCACGACTAGCGATTAGCACAGATACGCAGTATTTT.

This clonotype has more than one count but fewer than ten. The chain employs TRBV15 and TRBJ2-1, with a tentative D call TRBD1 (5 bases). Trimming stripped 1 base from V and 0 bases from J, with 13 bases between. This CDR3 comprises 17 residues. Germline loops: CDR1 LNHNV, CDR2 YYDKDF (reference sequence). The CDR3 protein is CATSRVRTPSSYNEQFF. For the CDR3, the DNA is TGTGCCACCAGCAGAGTTAGGACACCTAGCTCCTACAATGAGCAGTTCTTC.

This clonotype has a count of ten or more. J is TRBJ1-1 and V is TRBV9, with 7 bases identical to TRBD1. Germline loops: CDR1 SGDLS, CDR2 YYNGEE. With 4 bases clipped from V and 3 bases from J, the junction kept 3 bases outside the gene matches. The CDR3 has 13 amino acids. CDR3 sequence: CASSQGQHTEAFF. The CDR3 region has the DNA TGTGCCAGCAGCCAGGGACAGCACACTGAAGCTTTCTTT.

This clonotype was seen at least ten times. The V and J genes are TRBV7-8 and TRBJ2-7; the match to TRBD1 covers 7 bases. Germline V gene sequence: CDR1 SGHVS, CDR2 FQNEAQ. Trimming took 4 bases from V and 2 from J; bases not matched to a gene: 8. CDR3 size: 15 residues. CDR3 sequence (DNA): TGTGCCAGCAGCTCCACGGACAGGCCCCCCTACGAGCAGTACTTC. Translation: CASSSTDRPPYEQYF.